These T cell receptor beta chains were read from a single sample in a study of glioma-infiltrating T cells after dendritic cell vaccination. Libraries were prepared by immunoSEQ multiplex PCR; TCRdb keeps only in-frame clonotypes and omits some of them. The table includes approximately 110,000 clones, 90% detected once. This specimen was blood, taken after dendritic cell vaccination. The receptors stem from a human donor with glioblastoma. CDR3s include the opening cysteine and the closing phenylalanine or tryptophan. Some rows mark clone size as missing; the rest say once, few, many or name a class of expanded clone.

v_call	clone_size	j_call	cdr3_aa
TRBV2	.	TRBJ2-5	CASTPSPGREETQYF
TRBV18	.	TRBJ2-1	CASSPGDRGLYEQFF
TRBV11-2	.	TRBJ1-2	CASSWRGDGYTF
TRBV6-1	.	TRBJ2-1	CASSEREYNEQFF
TRBV9	.	TRBJ1-4	CASSPRQDGGKLFF
TRBV25-1	.	TRBJ2-5	CASSEGSGSKETQYF
TRBV7-9	.	TRBJ2-3	CASSLGSSGSTDTQYF
TRBV10-3	.	TRBJ2-7	CAIRWTLETDEQYF
TRBV5-1	once	TRBJ1-2	CASRVGQGASYYGYTF
TRBV27	.	TRBJ1-6	CASSSNGSPLHF
TRBV4-2	.	TRBJ1-2	CASSQVGAGGADYGYTF
TRBV6-6	.	TRBJ1-1	CASSTPGAEAFF
TRBV7-9	.	TRBJ1-2	CASSLGAGKDTF
TRBV12-5	.	TRBJ1-5	CASGLVVQFNQPQHF
TRBV2	.	TRBJ2-1	CASQQGLYNEQFF
TRBV7-8	.	TRBJ2-7	CASTPPGQGFNEQYF
TRBV10-3	medium-sized	TRBJ2-3	CAISPQGQNTDTQYF
TRBV25-1	.	TRBJ2-1	CASSLANGEQFF
TRBV7-9	.	TRBJ1-3	CASSLLNKTSGTGQNTIYF
TRBV5-1	once	TRBJ1-5	CASSLGPQGTGQHF
TRBV13	.	TRBJ2-7	CASSIGQVNEQYF
TRBV6-6	.	TRBJ2-5	CATGEGVKTQYF
TRBV27	.	TRBJ1-1	CASSPLDTLGTEAFF
TRBV9	.	TRBJ2-7	CASSVGGISYEQYF
TRBV2	.	TRBJ2-7	CASRHRGRGTYEQYF
TRBV2	.	TRBJ2-7	CASSEELGSYEQYF
TRBV29-1	.	TRBJ1-5	CSVADRPSGPQHF
TRBV9	.	TRBJ1-2	CASSVGQGPYGYTF
TRBV7-8	.	TRBJ1-5	CASSFTGSGNQPQHF
TRBV10-3	.	TRBJ1-5	CAISVGQGENQPQHF
TRBV10-3	.	TRBJ2-1	CAISEFAGGDEQFF
TRBV7-9	.	TRBJ2-5	CASGPGGQETQYF
TRBV7-6	.	TRBJ2-2	CASSLATSGGARTGELFF
TRBV5-1	.	TRBJ2-2	CASSGGTSGVNTGELFF
TRBV19	.	TRBJ1-2	CASSIGTAALYGYTF
TRBV2	.	TRBJ2-2	CASRVGTGGAGELFF
TRBV6-5	.	TRBJ2-7	CASRWGGSSYEQYF
TRBV19	.	TRBJ1-5	CASSIGTGGRQPQHF
TRBV7-8	.	TRBJ2-1	CASSLVRGEQFF
TRBV6-6	.	TRBJ1-2	CASRPGQNNYGYTF
TRBV7-7	once	TRBJ2-2	CASSLARGTGELFF
TRBV28	.	TRBJ2-1	CASSLRGTSFDEQFF
TRBV5-1	.	TRBJ2-1	CASSLAISTLAGVSEQFF
TRBV19	.	TRBJ2-1	CASRGQGGFEQFF
TRBV7-3	.	TRBJ1-1	CASSLEPNTEAFF
TRBV6-1	.	TRBJ2-1	CASSEAAGLTTEQFF
TRBV2	.	TRBJ2-2	CASSGLAGVSTGELFF
TRBV6-5	.	TRBJ2-1	CASRGTGGNEQFF
TRBV19	.	TRBJ2-1	CASSPGTTNEQFF
TRBV23-1	.	TRBJ2-2	CASSLLETSGGSGELFF
TRBV6-6	.	TRBJ1-4	CASSSGQGLEKLFF
TRBV9	once	TRBJ1-3	CASSPRIDRESGNTIYF
TRBV10-3	once	TRBJ2-5	CAVGGTVGETQYF
TRBV5-1	.	TRBJ2-1	CASSLSASWSEQFF
TRBV18	.	TRBJ2-7	CASSSGTGPYEQYF
TRBV4-2	few	TRBJ2-5	CASSQGSRETQYF
TRBV18	.	TRBJ2-5	CASSLIGLSPQETQYF
TRBV5-4	.	TRBJ2-1	CASSLGGTSVYEQFF
TRBV9	.	TRBJ1-5	CASSAHPTGFSNQPQHF